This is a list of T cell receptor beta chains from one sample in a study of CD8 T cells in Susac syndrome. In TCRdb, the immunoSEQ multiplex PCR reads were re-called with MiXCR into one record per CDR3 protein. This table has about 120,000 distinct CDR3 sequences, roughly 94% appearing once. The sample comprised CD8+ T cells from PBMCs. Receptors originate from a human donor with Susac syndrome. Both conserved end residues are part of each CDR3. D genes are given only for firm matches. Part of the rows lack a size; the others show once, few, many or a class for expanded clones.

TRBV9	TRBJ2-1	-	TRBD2	TGTGCCAGCAGCACCCATAGCGGGAGCTCCTACAATGAGCAGTTCTTC	CASSTHSGSSYNEQFF
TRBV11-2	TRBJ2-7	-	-	TGTGCCAGCAGCTATCGGGTAACCTACGAGCAGTACTTC	CASSYRVTYEQYF
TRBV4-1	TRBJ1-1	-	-	TGCGCCAGCAGCCCTGCGGGGTCCATGAACACTGAAGCTTTCTTT	CASSPAGSMNTEAFF
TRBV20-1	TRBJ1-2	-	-	TGCAGTGCTAGAGATTCGGACCTCATCCGTGGCTATGGCTACACCTTC	CSARDSDLIRGYGYTF
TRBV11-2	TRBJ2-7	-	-	TGTGCCAGCACCCTAGGCAGGAGTTTATACGAGCAGTACTTC	CASTLGRSLYEQYF
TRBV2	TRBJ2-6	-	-	TGTGCCAGCCCTAGGACACGGAACTCTGGGGCCAACGTCCTGACTTTC	CASPRTRNSGANVLTF
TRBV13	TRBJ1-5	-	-	TGTGCCAGCAGCTTAGGCGGCGGGGTCAGCAATCAGCCCCAGCATTTT	CASSLGGGVSNQPQHF
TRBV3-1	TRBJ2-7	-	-	TGTGCCAGCAGCCAAGATAGACCCCGCGAGCAGTACTTC	CASSQDRPREQYF
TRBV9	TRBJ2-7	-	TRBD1	TGTGCCAGCAGCGTAACCGGGACAGAGTTCTACGAGCAGTACTTC	CASSVTGTEFYEQYF
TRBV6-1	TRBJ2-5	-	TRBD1	TGTGCCAGCAGTGGAGTCGGGACAGGGTTCCAAGAGACCCAGTACTTC	CASSGVGTGFQETQYF
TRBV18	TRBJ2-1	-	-	TGTGCCAGCTCATCTCGGGCCGACAATGAGCAGTTCTTC	CASSSRADNEQFF
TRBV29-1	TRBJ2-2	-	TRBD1	TGCAGCTCCCCGGACAGGGTCACCGGGGAGCTGTTTTTT	CSSPDRVTGELFF
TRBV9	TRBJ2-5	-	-	TGTGCCAGCAGCCGATGGATGGGGCTACAAGAGACCCAGTACTTC	CASSRWMGLQETQYF
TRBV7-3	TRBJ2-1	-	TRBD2	TGTGCCAGCAGCTTAACTACTAGCGGCTACAATGAGCAGTTCTTC	CASSLTTSGYNEQFF
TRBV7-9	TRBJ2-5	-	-	TGTGCCAGCAGCTTCGGCCCCGGCAATCAAGAGACCCAGTACTTC	CASSFGPGNQETQYF
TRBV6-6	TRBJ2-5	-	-	TGTGCCAGCAGTTACTTAGAGACCCAGTACTTC	CASSYLETQYF
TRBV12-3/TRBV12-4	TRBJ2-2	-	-	TGTGCCAGCAGTTTAGACGGGAGCGGGGAGCTGTTTTTT	CASSLDGSGELFF
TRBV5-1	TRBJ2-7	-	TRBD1	TGCGCCAGCAGCCGGGACAGGAGCTCCTACGAGCAGTACTTC	CASSRDRSSYEQYF
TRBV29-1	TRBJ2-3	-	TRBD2	TGCAGCGTTGCCTGGCGGGGGGATCTGGATACGCAGTATTTT	CSVAWRGDLDTQYF
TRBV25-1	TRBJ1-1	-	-	TGTGCCAGCAGTGAATTGGGCAGGGAGAACACTGAAGCTTTCTTT	CASSELGRENTEAFF
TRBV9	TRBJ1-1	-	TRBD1	TGTGCCAGCAGCGCGACAGGGTACACTGAAGCTTTCTTT	CASSATGYTEAFF
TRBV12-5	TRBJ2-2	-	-	TGTGCTAGTGGTTTGCCCGGACGGATAAACACCGGGGAGCTGTTTTTT	CASGLPGRINTGELFF
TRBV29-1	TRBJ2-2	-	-	TGCAGCGTACCCGAACCGGGCACCGGGGAGCTGTTTTTT	CSVPEPGTGELFF
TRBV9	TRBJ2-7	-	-	TGTGCCAGCAGCGTGGGCAGCATCTACGAGCAGTACTTC	CASSVGSIYEQYF
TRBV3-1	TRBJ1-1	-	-	TGTGCCAGCAGCCAAGATAGGACAGCGGAAGCTTTCTTT	CASSQDRTAEAFF
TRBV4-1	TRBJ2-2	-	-	TGCGCCAGCAGCCCCTCTGGCACCGGGGAGCTGTTTTTT	CASSPSGTGELFF
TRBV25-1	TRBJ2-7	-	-	TGTGCCAGCACCTTTGGACTGGGCTACGAGCAGTACTTC	CASTFGLGYEQYF
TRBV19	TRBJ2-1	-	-	TGTGCCAGCCGGGCGGGGTACAATGAGCAGTTCTTC	CASRAGYNEQFF
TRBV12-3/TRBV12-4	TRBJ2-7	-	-	TGTGCCAGTGGTTTTGAGCAGTACTTC	CASGFEQYF
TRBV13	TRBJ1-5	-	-	TGTGCCAGCAGCTTAGGCCCGGGACAGCCCCAGCATTTT	CASSLGPGQPQHF
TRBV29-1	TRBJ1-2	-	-	TGCAGCGTTGGCTTGGGGGGGGCGGGCTATGGCTACACCTTC	CSVGLGGAGYGYTF
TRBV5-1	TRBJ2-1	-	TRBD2	TGCGCCAGCAGCTTGGCTAGCGGGGGCTCCTACAATGAGCAGTTCTTC	CASSLASGGSYNEQFF
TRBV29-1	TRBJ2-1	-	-	TGCAGCGTTGAAGGGGTACCCCCCTACAATGAGCAGTTCTTC	CSVEGVPPYNEQFF
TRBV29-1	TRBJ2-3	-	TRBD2	TGCAGCGCCGACGGGGGGAGAGCAGATACGCAGTATTTT	CSADGGRADTQYF
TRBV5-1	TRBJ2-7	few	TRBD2	TGCGCCAGCAGCTTGGTGGGGAGGGACGAGCAGTACTTC	CASSLVGRDEQYF
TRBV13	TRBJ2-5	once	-	TGTGCCACCGGGCGCAGGGGCCAAGAGACCCAGTACTTC	CATGRRGQETQYF
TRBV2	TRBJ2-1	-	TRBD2	TGTGCCAGCAGTGCCGGGGAGGGGAATGAGCAGTTCTTC	CASSAGEGNEQFF
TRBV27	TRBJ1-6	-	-	TGTGCCAGCAGTTCCAGGGAAGGGGTTTCACCCCTCCACTTT	CASSSREGVSPLHF
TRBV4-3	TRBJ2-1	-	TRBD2	TGCGCCAGCAGCCAATACCAGACTAGCGGGGGGGTTAATGAGCAGTTCTTC	CASSQYQTSGGVNEQFF
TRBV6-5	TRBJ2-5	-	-	TGTGCCAGCAGTTACTCGGTGGGGAGAGAGACCCAGTACTTC	CASSYSVGRETQYF
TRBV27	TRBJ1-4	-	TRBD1	TGTGCCAGCGGGGGGACAGGGATTCTGTTTTTT	CASGGTGILFF
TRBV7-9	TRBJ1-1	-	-	TGTGCCAGCAGCTTAGAGGGCACTCCGGCGGCTTTCTTT	CASSLEGTPAAFF
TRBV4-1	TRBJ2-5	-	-	TGCGCCAGCAGCCAAGTGAGAGGTGGGCAAGAGACCCAGTACTTC	CASSQVRGGQETQYF